This TCR beta chain derives from a study of blood T cell repertoires in COVID-19 (dated by TCRdb to 2018 to 2021). General notes on the study: Samples covering the acute and convalescent phases of COVID-19 were provided by collaborators in the United States, Italy and Spain. The prospective study material was composed of cDNA or gDNA derived from T cells, B-cell-depleted T cells, or PBMCs. Subjects who had been exposed to COVID-19, were actively infected with it, or had recovered from it provided the deeply sampled blood TCRbeta repertoires that made up the dataset. The repertoires were released in a freely available public database meant as a resource for research on the immune response to SARS-CoV-2. The samples were drawn from two sources: the first 160 participants of the ongoing ImmuneRACE study, and about 1,300 subjects contributed by 6 global collaborators. Sample metadata almost always included a de-identified subject ID, COVID-19 status, age in years and sex. Where available, HLA class I and class II types were obtained from metadata supplied by the sample provider rather than from assay-based typing.

Broad study findings and their caveats: Clinical and demographic metadata were provided uncurated, with the amount varying by source and participant.

Participants in the prospective study were enrolled through a virtual design, were aged about 18 to 100 years, and lived in approximately 25 United States geographic areas. Cohort assignment in the prospective study relied on participant-reported clinical history from a screening survey and a study questionnaire. Exposed participants had been in contact, within 2 weeks of entering the study, with a person who had a PCR-confirmed or clinician-diagnosed case of COVID-19. Each participant in the prospective study had whole blood, serum and a nasopharyngeal or oropharyngeal swab collected by mobile phlebotomists. Over a 2-month period, participants in the prospective study had the option of providing additional blood draws and questionnaires. Before DNA extraction, prospective study blood samples were shipped either frozen or at room temperature. As regards this clone: It has no known antigen specificity. No much larger clonotype is one base removed from it; base qualities were not supplied.

The immunoSEQ Assay, a bias-controlled multiplex PCR, was used to amplify TCRbeta CDR3 regions from genomic DNA. The paper's processing steps were these. Nucleated cell counts per sample were estimated from amplification of reference gene primers within the assay. Sequence reads were collapsed and filtered to measure the absolute abundance of every unique TCRbeta CDR3 rearrangement. For each sample, productive Simpson clonality was calculated as the square root of Simpson's diversity index across productive rearrangements. Imported from immuneACCESS, the table was reduced by TCRdb to in-frame sequences with V and J called. These copies leave out some clones; in studies compared against another copy, an unresolved V gene accounts for under half, and the cause of the remainder is not known. V and J calls and clone size are as listed in that table; D and trimming were resolved from the DNA. Within this sample are about 260,000 clones, with 70% to 90% of them counted one time only. Of the sample, over 0.85% is held by the ten largest clones.

The clonotype was recovered from a man in his fifties or sixties who had been exposed to COVID-19. Sequenced input: PBMCs or T cells enriched from blood (not recorded which).

The DNA is as follows: TGTGCCAGCAGTCTACCTCGAACGGGACAGGGGAATGAGCAGTTCTTC. This translates into CASSLPRTGQGNEQFF. This receptor chain uses TRBV28 and TRBJ2-1; 10 middle bases align to TRBD1. Unmatched junction bases come to 11, with V trimmed by 5 bases and J by 7 bases. Inclusive of the bounding cysteine and phenylalanine, the CDR3 is 16 residues long. Of all the DNA, just the CDR3 is kept, 48 bases in frame from base 1. Sequences MDHEN (CDR1) and SYDVKM (CDR2) are obtained from the germline V gene. This CDR3, with the reference TRBV28 and TRBJ2-1 proteins standing in past its ends, gives the full variable domain DVKVTQSSRYLVKRTGEKVFLECVQDMDHENMFWYRQDPGLGLRLIYFSYDVKMKEKGDIPEGYSVSREKKERFSLILESASTNQTSMYLCASSLPRTGQGNEQFFGPGTRLTVL.